The TCR beta chain under discussion was sequenced for a study of cytomegalovirus exposure and HLA in healthy donors. The study, taken as a whole, reports: The classifier reportedly diagnosed cytomegalovirus status with high specificity and sensitivity. The presence/absence work took it that sequencing depth was about the same across donors. In all likelihood, a cluster of highly shared sequence variants was a sequencing artifact.

A multiplex PCR was run with 60 Vbeta primers and 13 Jbeta primers. The repertoire was sequenced with immunoSEQ multiplex PCR; TCRdb's copy has only in-frame clones and lacks some. The data hold 200,000 to 250,000 clones, with 70% to 80% observed a single time. The CDR3 consists of 14 residues. CDR1 and CDR2 (germline): SGHNT, YYREEE (reference sequence). V shed 4 bases and J shed 4 bases, with 14 bases lying between them. As concerns this clone: Its cognate antigen is unknown.

The chain uses TRBV5-4 and TRBJ2-5; D is undetermined. This receptor was identified in a woman between 25 and 40 years old in good health and CMV-seronegative. Material: PBMCs. The CDR3 reads CASSPNHQAETQYF. For the CDR3, the DNA is TGTGCCAGCAGCCCGAATCACCAGGCAGAGACCCAGTACTTC.